Presented here are 27 T cell receptor beta chains from one specimen sequenced in a study of tumor-infiltrating lymphocytes in primary liver carcinoma. Synthesis of TCR beta cDNA was carried out from 450 to 650 ng total RNA with a constant-region primer. Three nested multiplex PCR rounds of slightly modified ARM-PCR generated TCR beta libraries. The first two PCR rounds, around 10 cycles each, used TRBV1-TRBV30 forward primers and a C-beta reverse primer. TCRdb independently ran MiXCR on the multiplex PCR reads; one entry per CDR3 protein. The sample records approximately 330,000 distinct CDR3 sequences, about 61% being singletons. The researchers obtained blood RNA from unsorted whole blood and also extracted germline DNA. Sequencing was carried out using peripheral blood. The receptor source for this set is a man aged 35 to 55 with primary liver carcinoma and hepatitis B virus infection.

Concerning this clonotype: A much more abundant neighbour one base away suggests this may be a read error. The V and J genes are TRBV6-6 and TRBJ1-2; no clear D gene. CDR3 size: 14 residues. Germline-derived CDR1 and CDR2 are MNHNY and SVGAGI (reference sequence). This chain's CDR3 is CTSSYIESVRTATF. The DNA for the CDR3 is TGTACCAGCAGTTACATTGAATCTGTGAGGACTGCAACCTTC.

On this clonotype itself: A junction end diverges from the germline sequence, so it may reflect a read error. V and J are TRBV11-2 and TRBJ2-1, with 10 nucleotides matching TRBD1. Germline assignment: CDR1 SGHAT and CDR2 FQNNGV. This CDR3 is 15 amino acids long. The DNA of the CDR3 is TGTGCCAGCAGCTTAGTGATGACAGGGGGCGGTGAGCAGTTCTTT. This codes for CASSLVMTGGGEQFF.

The chain employs TRBV7-9 and TRBJ1-5; no reliable D call. Germline assignment: CDR1 SEHNR and CDR2 FQNEAQ (reference sequence). V was clipped by 3 bases and J by 11 bases, with 14 bases between them. CDR3 size: 13 residues. The DNA for the CDR3 is TGTGCCAGCAGCTTGCCGGTCCCAAGGTCCCAGCATTTT. Translated: CASSLPVPRSQHF.

V usage is TRBV21-1 and J usage is TRBJ1-1. TRBV21-1 is an annotated pseudogene. The CDR3 length is 18 residues. The CDR3 loop reads CASSKAGGGGVVDTEAFF. CDR3 bases: TGTGCCAGCAGCAAAGCAGGCGGTGGAGGGGTCGTAGACACTGAAGCTTTCTTT.

This clonotype turned up a few times. The chain employs TRBV30 and TRBJ2-7; D might be TRBD1 (6 bases). V was shortened by 4 bases and J by 7 bases, with 17 bases between the two germline ends. The CDR3 has 13 residues. Germline V gives CDR1 GTSNPN, CDR2 SVGIG (reference sequence). CDR3 in amino acids: CAWNEQQGREQYF. The CDR3, as DNA: TGTGCCTGGAACGAACAACAGGGTCGGGAGCAGTACTTC. Full variable domain (remainder filled in from reference TRBV30 and TRBJ2-7): SQTIHQWPATLVQPVGSPLSLECTVEGTSNPNLYWYRQAAGRGLQLLFYSVGIGQISSEVPQNLSASRPQDRQFILSSKKLLLSDSGFYLCAWNEQQGREQYFGPGTRLTVT.

The chain employs TRBV11-1 and TRBJ2-7; tentatively, D is TRBD2 (5 bases). Germline loops: CDR1 SGHAT, CDR2 FQDESV (reference sequence). V dropped 5 bases and J dropped 4 bases, with 9 bases sitting between them. The CDR3 runs to 12 residues. The CDR3 protein is CASSHGDYEQYF. CDR3 sequence (DNA): TGTGCCAGCAGCCACGGGGATTACGAGCAGTACTTC.

The chain is built from TRBV28 and TRBJ1-5, with D possibly matching TRBD1 (6 bases). The germline gives CDR1 MDHEN, CDR2 SYDVKM. V was clipped by 4 bases and J by 2 bases, with 9 bases between them. CDR3 size: 14 residues. CDR3 residues: CASSSEGGNQPQHF. The CDR3, as DNA: TGTGCCAGCAGTTCAGAGGGGGGCAATCAGCCCCAGCATTTT.

Worth noting for this clonotype: At one end, the junction sequence differs from germline, possibly due to a read error. J is TRBJ1-5 and V is TRBV6-2 or TRBV6-3, with unresolved D. The germline gives CDR1 MNHEY, CDR2 SVGEGT. The CDR3 is 14 residues long. CDR3 loop: CTSRPIPAGQPQHF. In DNA form, the CDR3 reads TGTACCAGCAGACCTATCCCAGCGGGTCAGCCCCAGCATTTT.

This clonotype was observed at least ten times. The chain employs TRBV5-6 and TRBJ2-1, with D unresolved. Trimming removed 2 bases at V and 9 bases at J, with 21 bases between. Germline CDR1 SGHDT, CDR2 YYEEEE. The length of the CDR3 is 16 residues. In DNA form, the CDR3 reads TGTGCCAGCAGCTTAACTCGACAAGCCTGGGGTTCTGAGCAGTTCTTC. This encodes CASSLTRQAWGSEQFF.

This clonotype has a count of ten or more. This rearrangement joins TRBV28 to TRBJ1-3; unclear D gene. Germline assignment: CDR1 MDHEN and CDR2 SYDVKM. The CDR3 covers 13 residues. V lost 6 bases and J 0 bases, leaving 6 bases between the germline ends. The CDR3 spells CASRAYSGNTIYF. The CDR3 DNA sequence: TGTGCCAGCAGGGCCTACTCTGGAAACACCATATATTTT.

With regard to this clonotype: This CDR3 is missing its conserved last phenylalanine or tryptophan, likely due to a read error. The chain links TRBV11-2 to TRBJ2-7; possibly TRBD1 for D (6 bases). The CDR3 loop spans 14 amino acids. Germline CDR1 is SGHAT and CDR2 is FQNNGV. The DNA for the CDR3 is TGTGCCAGCAGCCCCGGGACAACGGGTTACGAACAGTACTAC. This sequence encodes CASSPGTTGYEQYY.

About this clonotype: The junction shows a germline mismatch at one end, possibly a read error. This chain joins TRBV4-2 and TRBJ2-3, with a weak D call TRBD2 (5 bases). This CDR3 has 18 amino acids. The germline gives CDR1 LGHNA, CDR2 YNFKEQ. DNA of the CDR3: TGCGCCAGCAGCCAAGAGAGTGGGCTAGCCCGACTCACAGATACGCAGTATTTT. Its protein product is CASSQESGLARLTDTQYF.

Of note for this clonotype: A clone one base away is much larger, so this may be a read error. No conserved phenylalanine or tryptophan is present at the end of the CDR3, so a read error is the likely explanation. This chain links TRBV6-1 with TRBJ2-7; TRBD1 aligns across 7 bases. Germline CDR1 is MNHNS and CDR2 is SASEGT. This CDR3 contains 18 residues. V lost 8 bases and J lost 4; bases outside the gene matches: 23. For the CDR3, the DNA is TGTGCCAGCGGACCGGGACAGATTGAGTGGGGGACGGATTACGAGCAGTACCTC. This encodes CASGPGQIEWGTDYEQYL.

This clonotype showed up many times. V usage is TRBV6-2 or TRBV6-3 and J usage is TRBJ2-1; D might be TRBD1 or TRBD2, each matching 5 bases. The CDR3 is made up of 15 amino acids. CDR1 and CDR2 from the germline V gene are MNHEY and SVGEGT. Trimming took 6 bases from V and 7 from J, leaving 19 bases between them. CDR3: CASRNPGTPWNEQFF. In DNA, the CDR3 is TGTGCCAGCAGAAACCCCGGGACCCCTTGGAATGAGCAGTTCTTC.

A word on this clonotype: The junction shows a germline mismatch at one end, possibly a read error. The rearrangement joins TRBV11-2 to TRBJ2-7; D uncertain. The CDR3 totals 17 residues. The V gene's germline CDR1 is SGHAT and CDR2 FQNNGV. The CDR3 bases are TGTGCCAGCAGCTTAGGCAATGCGGCGTTGAGCTCCTACGACCAGTACTTC. Translating gives CASSLGNAALSSYDQYF.

This clonotype has a count of ten or more. This rearrangement joins TRBV6-1 to TRBJ1-2, with D unresolved. The CDR3 is 14 residues long. Germline assignment: CDR1 MNHNS and CDR2 SASEGT. Trimming took off 6 bases at V and 4 bases at J, with 15 bases between the two ends. CDR3 sequence (DNA): TGTGCCAGCAGACCGGGCCAAAATATCTATGGCTACACCTTC. This gives the protein CASRPGQNIYGYTF.

The chain employs TRBV6-5 and TRBJ1-1; possibly TRBD1 for D (6 bases). Deletions cut 8 bases from V and 4 bases from J, with 14 bases between. The CDR3 length is 13 residues. The V gene's germline CDR1 is MNHEY and CDR2 SVGAGI. CDR3 DNA sequence: TGTGCCAGCCATCCCGTCAGGGGCACTGAAGCTTTCTTT. It is translated as CASHPVRGTEAFF.

Note on this clonotype: A read error is possible here, since a much larger clone lies one base away. The gene calls are TRBV4-1 and TRBJ2-7; TRBD1 matches 7 bases. After removal of 0 bases from V and 6 bases from J, the junction contained 14 bases not matched to a gene. The germline V gene encodes CDR1 MGHRA and CDR2 YSYEKL. The CDR3 loop spans 17 amino acids. CDR3 in amino acids: CASSQDEEAGGTPEQYF. The CDR3 bases are TGCGCCAGCAGCCAAGATGAGGAGGCAGGGGGTACCCCCGAGCAGTACTTC.

Details on this clonotype: A single base separates this from a much larger clone, so it may be a read error. The CDR3 spells CASSQRQGQNTEAFF. CDR3 nucleotide sequence: TGCGCCAGCAGCCAGAGGCAGGGGCAGAACACTGAAGCTTTCTTT. The chain is built from TRBV4-1 and TRBJ1-1; D is possibly TRBD1 (6 bases). Trimming shortened V by 3 bases and J by 1 base, and 12 bases separated the two germline ends. Germline CDR1 is MGHRA and CDR2 is YSYEKL. CDR3 length: 15 residues.

Turning to this clonotype: Just one base apart from a much larger clone, this may be a read error. This sequence joins TRBV6-2 or TRBV6-3 and TRBJ1-6; D remains ambiguous. The CDR3 runs 15 residues. The germline V gene has CDR1 MNHEY and CDR2 SVGEGT. In nucleotides, the CDR3 is TGTGTCACCGAGACTGGAAGCTCCTATAATTCACCCCTCCACTTT. Translation: CVTETGSSYNSPLHF.

With regard to this clonotype: Its ends do not fully match the called genes, so a read error is possible. This chain uses TRBV10-1 with TRBJ2-3, with TRBD1 as a possible D gene (5 bases). CDR1 and CDR2 (germline): WNHNN, SYGVQD (reference sequence). The CDR3 loop spans 13 amino acids. CDR3 coding DNA: TGCGTCAGCAGTGAGACACCAGGGGATACGCAGTATTTT. Protein product: CVSSETPGDTQYF.

This chain joins TRBV7-8 and TRBJ2-1; 10 bases match TRBD2. Germline loops: CDR1 SGHVS, CDR2 FQNEAQ. The CDR3 loop spans 15 amino acids. Trimming at V came to 6 bases and at J to 9 bases, leaving 11 bases not matched to a gene. DNA of the CDR3: TGTGCCAGCAGGTCCCGAGCGGGAGGGCAAACTGAGCAGTTCTTC. Protein: CASRSRAGGQTEQFF.

Concerning this clonotype: The conserved closing phenylalanine or tryptophan is absent in this CDR3, likely reflecting a read error. V gene TRBV13 combines with J gene TRBJ1-6; D gene uncertain. Per germline, CDR1 PRHDT and CDR2 FYEKMQ (reference sequence). The V end lost 0 bases, the J end lost 5 bases, and 8 bases lay between the germline ends. CDR3 size: 15 residues. The CDR3 DNA reads TGTGCCAGCAGCTTAGGAAGGTTTGATAATTCACCCCTCCACTCT. It is translated as CASSLGRFDNSPLHS.

This clonotype occurred once. Because the CDR3 is missing its conserved closing phenylalanine or tryptophan, this is likely a read error. This chain links TRBV7-8 with TRBJ2-7, with D possibly being TRBD1 (6 bases). The germline V and J ends were trimmed by 1 base and 5 bases, with 21 bases remaining between them. The CDR3 runs to 17 residues. Germline values: CDR1 SGHVS, CDR2 FQNEAQ. The CDR3 region is CASSLVSRTVRGNEQYL. DNA of the CDR3: TGTGCCAGCAGCTTAGTCTCTCGGACAGTCAGAGGGAACGAGCAGTACCTC.

For this clonotype: A read error may account for a junction end that differs from germline. This chain joins TRBV6-1 and TRBJ1-2; 7 bases line up with TRBD1. CDR1 is MNHNS, CDR2 SASEGT, per germline. The CDR3 contains 15 residues. The CDR3 loop is CASSLDGTDLYGHTF. CDR3 coding DNA: TGTGCCAGTTCCCTCGACGGGACAGACCTTTATGGCCACACCTTC.

Of note for this clonotype: A read error may produce the germline difference seen at one junction end. The CDR3 protein is CAISPFGSAGELFF. CDR3 bases: TGTGCCATCAGCCCCTTCGGGAGCGCCGGGGAGCTGTTTTTT. The genes are TRBV11-2 and TRBJ2-2; tentatively, D is TRBD2 (6 bases). The CDR3 covers 14 residues. The germline CDR1 and CDR2 sequences are SGHAT and FQNNGV.

The J gene is TRBJ2-2, the V gene TRBV11-2, with TRBD2 matching over 9 bases. CDR3 size: 16 residues. The germline gives CDR1 SGHAT, CDR2 FQNNGV. CDR3 loop: CPTKARLAGTTGGLFF. CDR3 bases: TGTCCCACAAAGGCCCGGCTAGCGGGAACCACCGGGGGCCTGTTTTTT.